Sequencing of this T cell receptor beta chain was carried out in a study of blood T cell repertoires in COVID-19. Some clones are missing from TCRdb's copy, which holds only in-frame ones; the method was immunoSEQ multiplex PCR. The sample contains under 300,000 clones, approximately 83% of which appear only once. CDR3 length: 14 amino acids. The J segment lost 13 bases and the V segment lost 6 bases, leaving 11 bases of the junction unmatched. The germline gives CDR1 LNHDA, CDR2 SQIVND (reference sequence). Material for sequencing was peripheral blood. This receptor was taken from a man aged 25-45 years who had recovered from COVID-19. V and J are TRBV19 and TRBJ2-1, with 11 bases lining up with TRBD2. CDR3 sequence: CASSTISGGAGQFF. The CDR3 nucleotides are TGTGCCAGTAGCACAATTAGCGGGGGGGCGGGTCAGTTCTTC. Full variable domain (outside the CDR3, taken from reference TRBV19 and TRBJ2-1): DGGITQSPKYLFRKEGQNVTLSCEQNLNHDAMYWYRQDPGQGLRLIYYSQIVNDFQKGDIAEGYSVSREKKESFPLTVTSAQKNPTAFYLCASSTISGGAGQFFGPGTRLTVL.